The following is a T cell receptor beta chain sequence with its context. Its antigen is unknown. The data were obtained in a study of early stage breast cancer tumors. This table comes from immunoSEQ multiplex PCR, and its TCRdb copy is limited to in-frame clones, with some not included. The top ten clones hold approximately 17% of a sample with about 3,300 clones, 64% of them seen once. V lost 4 bases and J lost 0, with 10 bases in between. CDR3 length: 14 amino acids. Germline V gene data show CDR1 as SGHNT and CDR2 as YYREEE (reference sequence). Overall study results and limits: Most shared enriched TCRB sequences were commonly generated ones.

This TCR was sampled from a person between 35 and 49 years old with breast cancer. The chain carries TRBV5-4 and TRBJ1-1; a weak D match, TRBD1 (5 bases). Sequencing used breast tumor tissue. The CDR3 loop reads CASSLRDLNTEAFF. The CDR3 DNA is TGTGCCAGCAGCCTACGGGACCTGAACACTGAAGCTTTCTTT.